Below, 17 T cell receptor beta chains from the same sample are listed, as sequenced in a study of blood T cell repertoires in COVID-19 (dated by TCRdb to the early 2020s). To prepare the library, the immunoSEQ multiplex PCR assay was applied. This immuneACCESS table, as held by TCRdb, lists in-frame sequences with V and J called but not all clones. Of the missing ones, under half trace to an unresolved V gene in checked studies; the others have no known cause. The sample table lists about 370,000 clones, more than 70% of them with a count of one. The ten most abundant clones make up 10% of the sample. Material for sequencing was peripheral blood. These receptors all come from a woman aged 25-40 years with COVID-19, enrolled during active disease.

This chain links TRBV9 with TRBJ2-1; 7 bases align to TRBD1. Germline V gene lookup returns CDR1 SGDLS and CDR2 YYNGEE. Trimming cost V 4 bases and J 0 bases; bases outside gene matches: 7. The CDR3 spans 16 residues. CDR3 protein: CASSTRDSNSYNEQFF. In DNA, the CDR3 is TGTGCCAGCAGCACAAGGGACAGCAACTCCTACAATGAGCAGTTCTTC. Full variable domain (remainder filled in from reference TRBV9 and TRBJ2-1): DSGVTQTPKHLITATGQRVTLRCSPRSGDLSVYWYQQSLDQGLQFLIQYYNGEERAKGNILERFSAQQFPDLHSELNLSSLELGDSALYFCASSTRDSNSYNEQFFGPGTRLTVL.

As concerns this clone: One end of the junction varies from germline; a read error may be responsible. The chain couples TRBV3-1 (or the pseudogene TRBV3-2) to TRBJ2-5, with 7 bases matching TRBD1. This CDR3 region has 16 residues. CDR1 is LGHDT, CDR2 YNNKEL, per germline (reference sequence). The CDR3 DNA sequence: TGTGCCAGCAGCCTTATTCGGGACAGTCTTCAAGAAACCCAGTACTTC. Residues: CASSLIRDSLQETQYF.

This clone came up once. J is TRBJ2-5 and V is TRBV6-5, with 9 bases aligning to TRBD1. The V gene end was trimmed by 6 bases and the J gene end by 4 bases; junction bases not matched to a gene: 9. CDR3 length: 15 residues. CDR1 is MNHEY, CDR2 SVGAGI, per germline. CDR3 DNA: TGTGCCAGCAGGTCGACAGGGGGATTAGGAGAGACCCAGTACTTC. Translation: CASRSTGGLGETQYF.

A few counts support this clone. The V and J genes are TRBV7-8 and TRBJ2-2, with D possibly matching TRBD2 (5 bases). Germline CDR1 is SGHVS and CDR2 is FQNEAQ. This CDR3 has 17 residues. Trimming removed 4 bases from V and 4 bases from J, with 19 bases in between. In DNA, the CDR3 is TGTGCCAGCAGCTCACCCCCTTTGGGAGTACTCACCGGGGAGCTGTTTTTT. This encodes CASSSPPLGVLTGELFF.

This chain connects TRBV24-1 to TRBJ1-5; D call uncertain. Germline V gene lookup returns CDR1 KGHDR and CDR2 SFDVKD. The germline V and J ends were trimmed by 4 bases and 4 bases, with 10 bases remaining between them. The CDR3 has 14 amino acids. The CDR3 sequence is CATSDIDKNQPQHF. The CDR3 DNA reads TGTGCCACCAGTGACATCGACAAAAATCAGCCCCAGCATTTT.

The V gene is TRBV28, the J gene TRBJ1-1; 7 nucleotides align to TRBD1. Germline V lookup: CDR1 MDHEN, CDR2 SYDVKM. After removal of 6 bases from V and 9 bases from J, the junction contained 16 bases not matched to a gene. The CDR3 totals 15 residues. The CDR3 DNA is TGTGCCAGCAGCTCCTTAAGGGGGCGGATACATCAAGCTTTCTTT. This sequence encodes CASSSLRGRIHQAFF. The variable domain in full, completed from reference TRBV28 and TRBJ1-1, reads DVKVTQSSRYLVKRTGEKVFLECVQDMDHENMFWYRQDPGLGLRLIYFSYDVKMKEKGDIPEGYSVSREKKERFSLILESASTNQTSMYLCASSSLRGRIHQAFFGQGTRLTVV.

Points on this clone: Other nucleotide sequences in the sample specify the same CDR3. The chain links TRBV2 to TRBJ2-2; 8 bases are a match to TRBD1. The length of the CDR3 is 13 residues. In germline, CDR1 is SNHLY, CDR2 FYNNEI. V gave up 6 bases and J gave up 5 bases; unmatched junction bases: 2. CDR3 sequence (DNA): TGTGCCAGCAGCCGACAGGGGACCGGGGAGCTGTTTTTT. Amino acids: CASSRQGTGELFF.

Of note for this clone: This specimen includes other DNA sequences encoding the same CDR3. J is TRBJ2-5 and V is TRBV9; D is unresolved. This CDR3 is built from 12 residues. The germline CDR1 and CDR2 sequences are SGDLS and YYNGEE. With 0 bases removed from V and 5 bases from J, the gap between germline ends came to 5 bases. CDR3 residues: CASSVAGETQYF. CDR3 DNA sequence: TGTGCCAGCAGCGTAGCCGGGGAGACCCAGTACTTC.

The chain recombines TRBV5-1 with TRBJ2-3; D possibly corresponds to TRBD2 (5 bases). There are 14 residues in the CDR3. Germline assignment: CDR1 SGHRS and CDR2 YFSETQ. Trimming left V 6 bases short and J 1 base short, with 12 bases between. The CDR3 sequence: CASTPRGGTDTQYF. The CDR3 DNA reads TGCGCCAGCACCCCCCGGGGAGGCACAGATACGCAGTATTTT. The full variable domain, in which reference TRBV5-1 and TRBJ2-3 provide the parts outside the CDR3, is KAGVTQTPRYLIKTRGQQVTLSCSPISGHRSVSWYQQTPGQGLQFLFEYFSETQRNKGNFPGRFSGRQFSNSRSEMNVSTLELGDSALYLCASTPRGGTDTQYFGPGTRLTVL.

This sequence joins TRBV11-2 and TRBJ2-1; 13 nucleotides line up with TRBD2. Trimming removed 2 bases from V and 9 bases from J; junction bases left unmatched: 7. The CDR3 has 16 amino acids. Germline V CDR1 and CDR2: SGHAT, FQNNGV. Here the CDR3 DNA reads TGTGCCAGCAGCTTAAGGGGACTAGCGGGAAGAAGTGAGCAGTTCTTC. Residues: CASSLRGLAGRSEQFF. The full variable domain, rest sourced from reference TRBV11-2 and TRBJ2-1, is EAGVAQSPRYKIIEKRQSVAFWCNPISGHATLYWYQQILGQGPKLLIQFQNNGVVDDSQLPKDRFSAERLKGVDSTLKIQPAKLEDSAVYLCASSLRGLAGRSEQFFGPGTRLTVL.

CDR3 DNA: TGTGCCACCAGTGATTCGGGACAGGGCCAAGAAAAACTGTTTTTT. It yields the protein CATSDSGQGQEKLFF. The V and J genes are TRBV24-1 and TRBJ1-4, with 9 bases matching TRBD1. Germline values: CDR1 KGHDR, CDR2 SFDVKD. V lost 2 bases to trimming and J lost 8 bases; unmatched junction nucleotides: 5. This CDR3 is built from 15 residues.

This clone showed up just once. V gene TRBV15 combines with J gene TRBJ2-5, with D perhaps matching TRBD1 (5 bases). The V gene's germline CDR1 is LNHNV and CDR2 YYDKDF (reference sequence). This CDR3 region has 14 residues. Deletions cut 1 base from V and 2 bases from J, with 8 bases between. The DNA of the CDR3 is TGTGCCACCAGCAGAGGGGGCCTACAAGAGACCCAGTACTTC. Protein sequence: CATSRGGLQETQYF.

This clone was found a few times. The chain carries TRBV28 and TRBJ2-2; 11 bases map to TRBD1. Germline V gives CDR1 MDHEN, CDR2 SYDVKM. The junction had 4 bases not matched to a gene; V was cut back by 4 bases and J by 3 bases. This CDR3 has 16 residues. The CDR3 DNA is TGTGCCAGCAGTTCCTGGACAGGGGGCCACACCGGGGAGCTGTTTTTT. Translation gives CASSSWTGGHTGELFF.

A single count supports this clone. The chain joins TRBV6-2 or TRBV6-3 to TRBJ2-3; TRBD2 matches at 14 bases. CDR3 length: 17 residues. Trimming at V came to 6 bases and at J to 8 bases, leaving 13 bases not matched to a gene. Per germline, CDR1 MNHEY and CDR2 SVGEGT. The DNA for the CDR3 is TGTGCCAGCAGCCGCACCGCCGGGACTAGCGGGAGAGGTACGCAGTATTTT. Translated: CASSRTAGTSGRGTQYF.

This sequence joins TRBV5-8 and TRBJ2-1, with D possibly being TRBD1 (6 bases). V shed 6 bases and J shed 4 bases, with 14 bases lying between them. The germline V gene has CDR1 SGHTS and CDR2 YDEGEE. This CDR3 is built from 14 residues. CDR3 DNA sequence: TGTGCCAGCACCAAGGACAGCTATTACAATGAGCAGTTCTTC. Protein sequence: CASTKDSYYNEQFF.

The chain couples TRBV9 to TRBJ2-3; D gene ambiguous. The CDR3 is made up of 15 amino acids. Germline CDR1 reads SGDLS; CDR2 reads YYNGEE. V was clipped by 5 bases and J by 0 bases, with 13 bases between them. CDR3 loop: CASSQMGVSTDTQYF. CDR3 in DNA: TGTGCCAGCAGTCAGATGGGCGTTAGCACAGATACGCAGTATTTT.

The J gene is TRBJ1-2, the V gene TRBV30; 8 positions match TRBD1. Looked up from germline, CDR1 is GTSNPN and CDR2 is SVGIG (reference sequence). This CDR3 has 13 residues. V was clipped by 8 bases and J by 5 bases; unmatched bases: 10. The CDR3 DNA is TGTGCCCTACGGGACAGGACTACTTATGGCTACACCTTC. It translates to CALRDRTTYGYTF.